This TCR beta chain was recorded in a study of PD-L1 blockade in urothelial cancer. Overall study: Anywhere from 0 to 3 prior chemotherapy regimens had been received by patients.

Germline V gene lookup returns CDR1 SGHNT and CDR2 YYREEE (reference sequence). The J segment lost 3 bases and the V segment lost 4 bases, leaving 9 bases of the junction unmatched. The CDR3 loop spans 15 amino acids. Each PCR had synthetic TCR analog templates added to it as a spike-in. The method was immunoSEQ multiplex PCR; TCRdb's version includes in-frame clones alone and lacks a portion of them. The sample includes around 79,000 clones, around four fifths seen only once; the top ten take 6.7%. Regarding time point: pretreatment peripheral blood. The chain combines TRBV5-4 with TRBJ2-7, with 8 positions matching TRBD2. The sequence was obtained from a man aged 40-55 years with urothelial cancer. This specimen consisted of PBMCs, obtained around atezolizumab (anti-PD-L1) treatment. The CDR3 coding sequence is TGTGCCAGCAGCACCGGAGCGGGAGCCTTCTACGAGCAGTACTTC. Amino acids: CASSTGAGAFYEQYF. Complete variable domain (other parts from reference TRBV5-4 and TRBJ2-7): ETGVTQSPTHLIKTRGQQVTLRCSSQSGHNTVSWYQQALGQGPQFIFQYYREEENGRGNFPPRFSGLQFPNYSSELNVNALELDDSALYLCASSTGAGAFYEQYFGPGTRLTVT.